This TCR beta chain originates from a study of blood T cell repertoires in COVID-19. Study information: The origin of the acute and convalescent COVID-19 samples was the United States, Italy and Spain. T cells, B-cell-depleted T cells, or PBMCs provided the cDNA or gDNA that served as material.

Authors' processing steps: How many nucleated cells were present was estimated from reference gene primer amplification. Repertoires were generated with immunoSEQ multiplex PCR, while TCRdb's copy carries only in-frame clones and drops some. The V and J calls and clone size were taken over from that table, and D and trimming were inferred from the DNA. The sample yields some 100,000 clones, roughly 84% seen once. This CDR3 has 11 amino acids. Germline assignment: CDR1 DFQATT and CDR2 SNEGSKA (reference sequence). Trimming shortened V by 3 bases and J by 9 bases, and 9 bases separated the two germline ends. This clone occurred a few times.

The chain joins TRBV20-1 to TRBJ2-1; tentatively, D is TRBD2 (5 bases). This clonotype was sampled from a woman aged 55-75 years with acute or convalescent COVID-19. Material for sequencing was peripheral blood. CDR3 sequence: CSASLAPEQFF. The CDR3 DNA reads TGCAGTGCTAGTTTAGCGCCTGAGCAGTTCTTC.